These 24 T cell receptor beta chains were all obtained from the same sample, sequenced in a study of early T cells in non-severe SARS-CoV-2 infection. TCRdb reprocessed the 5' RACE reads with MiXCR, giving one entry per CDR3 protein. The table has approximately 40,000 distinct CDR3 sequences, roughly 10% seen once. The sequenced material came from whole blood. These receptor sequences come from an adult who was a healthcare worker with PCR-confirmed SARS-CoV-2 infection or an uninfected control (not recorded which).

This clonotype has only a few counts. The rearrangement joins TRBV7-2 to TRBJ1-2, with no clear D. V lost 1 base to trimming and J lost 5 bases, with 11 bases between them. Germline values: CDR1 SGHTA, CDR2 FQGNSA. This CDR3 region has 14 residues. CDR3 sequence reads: CASSLVLVYYGYTF. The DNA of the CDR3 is TGTGCCAGCAGCTTAGTACTGGTCTATTATGGCTACACCTTC.

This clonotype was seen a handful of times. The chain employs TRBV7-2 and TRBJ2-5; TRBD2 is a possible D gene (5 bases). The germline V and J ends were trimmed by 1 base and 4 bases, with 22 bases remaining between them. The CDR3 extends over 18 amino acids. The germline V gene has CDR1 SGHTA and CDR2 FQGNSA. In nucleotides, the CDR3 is TGTGCCAGCAGCTTAGGGCTACTACGAGGGAAGAATGGAGAGACCCAGTACTTC. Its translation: CASSLGLLRGKNGETQYF.

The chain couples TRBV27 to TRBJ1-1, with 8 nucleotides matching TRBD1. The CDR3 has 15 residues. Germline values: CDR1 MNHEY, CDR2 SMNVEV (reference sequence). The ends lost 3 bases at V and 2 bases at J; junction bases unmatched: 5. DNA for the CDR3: TGTGCCAGCAGTTTCCAGGGGGCCTATAACACTGAAGCTTTCTTT. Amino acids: CASSFQGAYNTEAFF.

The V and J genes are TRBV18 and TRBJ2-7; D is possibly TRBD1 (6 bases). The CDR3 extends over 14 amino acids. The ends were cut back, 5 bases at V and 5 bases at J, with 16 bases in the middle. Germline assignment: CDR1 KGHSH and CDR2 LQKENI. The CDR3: CASSIDRSSDEQYF. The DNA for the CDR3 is TGTGCCAGCTCAATTGACAGGAGTTCGGACGAGCAGTACTTC.

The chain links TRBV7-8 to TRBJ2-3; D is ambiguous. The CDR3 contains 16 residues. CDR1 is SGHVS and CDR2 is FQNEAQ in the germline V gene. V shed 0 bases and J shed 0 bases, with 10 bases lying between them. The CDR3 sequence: CASSLALQASTDTQYF. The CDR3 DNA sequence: TGTGCCAGCAGCTTAGCGCTGCAGGCTAGCACAGATACGCAGTATTTT.

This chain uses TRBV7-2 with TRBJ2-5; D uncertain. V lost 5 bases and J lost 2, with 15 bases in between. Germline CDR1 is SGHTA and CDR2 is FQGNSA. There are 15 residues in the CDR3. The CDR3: CASSLFGQTQETQYF. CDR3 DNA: TGTGCCAGCAGCCTCTTTGGGCAGACACAAGAGACCCAGTACTTC.

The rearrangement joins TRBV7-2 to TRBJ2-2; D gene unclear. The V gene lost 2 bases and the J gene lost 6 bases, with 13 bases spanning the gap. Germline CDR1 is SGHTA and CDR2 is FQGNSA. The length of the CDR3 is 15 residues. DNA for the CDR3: TGTGCCAGCAGCTTAAGGGCAGGTTGGTCCGGGGAGCTGTTTTTT. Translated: CASSLRAGWSGELFF. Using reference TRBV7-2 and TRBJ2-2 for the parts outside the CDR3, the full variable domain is GAGVSQSPSNKVTEKGKDVELRCDPISGHTALYWYRQSLGQGLEFLIYFQGNSAPDKSGLPSDRFSAERTGGSVSTLTIQRTQQEDSAVYLCASSLRAGWSGELFFGEGSRLTVL.

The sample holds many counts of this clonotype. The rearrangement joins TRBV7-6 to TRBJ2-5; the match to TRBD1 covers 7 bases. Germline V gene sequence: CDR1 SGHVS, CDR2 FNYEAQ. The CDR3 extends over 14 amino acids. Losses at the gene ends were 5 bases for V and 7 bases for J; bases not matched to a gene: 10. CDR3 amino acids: CASSLGQDFGTQYF. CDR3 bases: TGTGCCAGCAGCCTCGGACAGGACTTTGGGACCCAGTACTTC. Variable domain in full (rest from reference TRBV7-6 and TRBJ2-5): GAGVSQSPRYKVTKRGQDVALRCDPISGHVSLYWYRQALGQGPEFLTYFNYEAQQDKSGLPNDRFSAERPEGSISTLTIQRTEQRDSAMYRCASSLGQDFGTQYFGPGTRLLVL.

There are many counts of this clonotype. CDR3 loop: CASSLTGVEQYF. The CDR3 coding sequence is TGTGCCAGCAGCTTGACGGGGGTCGAGCAGTACTTC. V and J are TRBV11-1 and TRBJ2-7; D possibly corresponds to TRBD2 (6 bases). In germline, CDR1 is SGHAT, CDR2 FQDESV (reference sequence). Trimming removed 3 bases at V and 6 bases at J, with 9 bases between. This CDR3 is 12 amino acids long.

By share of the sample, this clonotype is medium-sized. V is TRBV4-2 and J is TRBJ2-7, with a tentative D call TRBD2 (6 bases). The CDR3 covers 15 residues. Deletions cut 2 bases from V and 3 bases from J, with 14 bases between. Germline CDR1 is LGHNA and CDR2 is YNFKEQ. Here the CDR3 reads CASSQRDSGGYEQYF. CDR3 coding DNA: TGTGCCAGCAGCCAACGGGACTCCGGCGGCTACGAGCAGTACTTC.

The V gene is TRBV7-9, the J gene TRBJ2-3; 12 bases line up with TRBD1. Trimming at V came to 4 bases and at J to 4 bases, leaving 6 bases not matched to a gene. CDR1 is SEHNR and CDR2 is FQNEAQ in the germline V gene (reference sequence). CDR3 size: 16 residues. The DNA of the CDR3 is TGTGCCAGCAGCTCTCCCGGGACAGGGGGCTCAGATACGCAGTATTTT. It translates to CASSSPGTGGSDTQYF.

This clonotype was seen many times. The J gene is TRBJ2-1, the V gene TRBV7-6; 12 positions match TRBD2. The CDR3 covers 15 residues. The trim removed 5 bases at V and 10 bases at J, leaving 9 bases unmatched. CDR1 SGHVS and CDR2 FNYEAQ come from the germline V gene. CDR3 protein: CASSLLPGTSGEQFF. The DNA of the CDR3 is TGTGCCAGCAGCCTCCTTCCCGGGACTAGCGGGGAGCAGTTCTTC.

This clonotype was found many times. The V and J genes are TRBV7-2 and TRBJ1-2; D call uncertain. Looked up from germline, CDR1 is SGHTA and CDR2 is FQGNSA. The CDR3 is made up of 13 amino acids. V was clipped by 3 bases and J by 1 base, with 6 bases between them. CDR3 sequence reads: CASSFFYNYGYTF. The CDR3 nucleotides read TGTGCCAGCAGCTTCTTTTATAACTATGGCTACACCTTC.

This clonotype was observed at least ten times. The CDR3 here is CASSLWEYYEQYF. DNA for the CDR3: TGTGCCAGCAGTTTGTGGGAGTACTACGAGCAGTACTTC. This rearrangement joins TRBV12-3 or TRBV12-4 to TRBJ2-7, with D perhaps matching TRBD2 (5 bases). V was shortened by 3 bases and J by 3 bases, with 9 bases between the two germline ends. The CDR3 loop spans 13 amino acids.

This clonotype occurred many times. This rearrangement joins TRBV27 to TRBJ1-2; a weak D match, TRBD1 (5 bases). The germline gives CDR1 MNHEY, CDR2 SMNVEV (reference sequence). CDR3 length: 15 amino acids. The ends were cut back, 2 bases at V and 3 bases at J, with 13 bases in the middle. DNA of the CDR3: TGTGCCAGCAGTTTACGGGGGAGTACCGACTATGGCTACACCTTC. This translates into CASSLRGSTDYGYTF.

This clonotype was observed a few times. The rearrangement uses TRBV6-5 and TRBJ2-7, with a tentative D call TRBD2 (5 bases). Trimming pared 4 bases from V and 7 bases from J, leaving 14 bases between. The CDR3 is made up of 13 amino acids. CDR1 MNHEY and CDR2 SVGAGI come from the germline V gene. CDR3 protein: CASSLEPSGEQYF. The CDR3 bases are TGTGCCAGCAGTTTGGAGCCCTCGGGGGAGCAGTACTTC.

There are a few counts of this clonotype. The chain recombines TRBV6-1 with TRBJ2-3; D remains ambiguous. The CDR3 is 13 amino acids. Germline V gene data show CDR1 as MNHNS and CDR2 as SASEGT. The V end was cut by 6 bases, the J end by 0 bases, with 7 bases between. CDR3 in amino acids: CASRAHSTDTQYF. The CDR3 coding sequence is TGTGCCAGCAGAGCACACAGCACAGATACGCAGTATTTT.

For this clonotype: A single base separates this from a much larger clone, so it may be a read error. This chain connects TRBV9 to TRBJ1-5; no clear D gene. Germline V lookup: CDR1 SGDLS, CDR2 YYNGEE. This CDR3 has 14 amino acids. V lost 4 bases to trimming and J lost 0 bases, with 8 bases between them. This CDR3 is CASSWDISNQPQHF. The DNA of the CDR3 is TGTGCCAGCAGCTGGGATATTAGCAATCAGCCCCAGCATTTT.

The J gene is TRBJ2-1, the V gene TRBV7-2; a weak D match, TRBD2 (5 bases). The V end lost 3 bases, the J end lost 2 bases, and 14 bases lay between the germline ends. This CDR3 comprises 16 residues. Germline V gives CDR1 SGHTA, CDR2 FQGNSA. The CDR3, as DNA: TGTGCCAGCAGCTTTAGACTACGCAGCCCCTACAATGAGCAGTTCTTC. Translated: CASSFRLRSPYNEQFF. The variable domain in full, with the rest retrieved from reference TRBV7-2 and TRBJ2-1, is GAGVSQSPSNKVTEKGKDVELRCDPISGHTALYWYRQSLGQGLEFLIYFQGNSAPDKSGLPSDRFSAERTGGSVSTLTIQRTQQEDSAVYLCASSFRLRSPYNEQFFGPGTRLTVL.

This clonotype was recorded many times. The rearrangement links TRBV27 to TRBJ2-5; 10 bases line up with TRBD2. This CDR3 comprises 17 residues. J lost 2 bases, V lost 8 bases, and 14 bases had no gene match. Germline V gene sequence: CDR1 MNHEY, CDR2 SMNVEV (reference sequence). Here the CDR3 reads CASSTSRSGGLQETQYF. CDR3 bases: TGTGCCAGCTCTACTTCTCGTAGCGGGGGGCTTCAAGAGACCCAGTACTTC.

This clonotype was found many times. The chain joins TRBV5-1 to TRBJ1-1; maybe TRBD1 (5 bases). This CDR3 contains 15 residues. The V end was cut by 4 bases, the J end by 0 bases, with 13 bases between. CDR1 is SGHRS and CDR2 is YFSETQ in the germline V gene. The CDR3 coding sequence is TGCGCCAGCAGCCCGGTTGCAGGGATGAACACTGAAGCTTTCTTT. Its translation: CASSPVAGMNTEAFF.

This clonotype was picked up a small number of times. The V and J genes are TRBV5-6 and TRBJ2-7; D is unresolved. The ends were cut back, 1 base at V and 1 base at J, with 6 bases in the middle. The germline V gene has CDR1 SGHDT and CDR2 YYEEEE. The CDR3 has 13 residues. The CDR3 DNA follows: TGTGCCAGCAGCTTGTGGGGATCCTACGAGCAGTACTTC. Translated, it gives CASSLWGSYEQYF.

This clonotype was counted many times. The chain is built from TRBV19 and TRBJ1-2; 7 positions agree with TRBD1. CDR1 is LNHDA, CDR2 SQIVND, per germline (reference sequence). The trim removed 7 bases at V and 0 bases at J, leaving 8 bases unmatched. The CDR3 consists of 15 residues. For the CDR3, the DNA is TGTGCCAGTACCCCAGGGGGGAGAACTAACTATGGCTACACCTTC. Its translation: CASTPGGRTNYGYTF.

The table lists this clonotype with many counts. DNA of the CDR3: TGTGCCAGCAGTGTAGTACCGGGACAGGGATCGAACACTGAAGCTTTCTTT. Amino acid sequence: CASSVVPGQGSNTEAFF. The chain links TRBV12-3 or TRBV12-4 to TRBJ1-1, with 9 bases lining up with TRBD1. The CDR3 is 17 amino acids. Trimming at V came to 5 bases and at J to 1 base, leaving 11 bases not matched to a gene.